These 15 T cell receptor beta chains share one sample of origin, sequenced in a study of T cell responses to AZD1222 COVID-19 vaccine (dated by TCRdb to about 2021). Interpreted using the paper, the time point label stands for: baseline before first vaccination. Receptors were amplified or captured by the immunoSEQ multiplex PCR assay. TCRdb's version of the immuneACCESS table is confined to in-frame rearrangements and falls short of the full clone set. An unresolved V gene accounts for under half of the shortfall where checked; the remainder is of unknown origin. Recorded for this sample are roughly 120,000 clones; around nine tenths of them occurred a single time. In total, the top ten clones hold about 15% of the sample. The material was peripheral blood, obtained on day 0 of AZD1222 vaccination. The receptors were gathered from an adult in good health.

The genes are TRBV24-1 and TRBJ2-1; the D gene is possibly TRBD1 (6 bases). Trimming stripped 4 bases from V and 12 bases from J, with 18 bases between. Germline CDR1 KGHDR, CDR2 SFDVKD. The CDR3 extends over 14 amino acids. The chain's CDR3 is CATSDSRQDLGQFF. The CDR3 DNA reads as TGTGCCACCAGTGACTCTCGACAGGATCTAGGGCAGTTCTTC.

The chain is built from TRBV3-1 (or the pseudogene TRBV3-2) and TRBJ1-5, with unresolved D. This CDR3 spans 14 amino acids. The V end was cut by 1 base, the J end by 5 bases, with 9 bases between. Germline V lookup: CDR1 LGHDT, CDR2 YNNKEL (reference sequence). CDR3: CASSQAVADQPQHF. CDR3 coding DNA: TGTGCCAGCAGCCAAGCGGTAGCAGATCAGCCCCAGCATTTT.

DNA of the CDR3: TGTGCCAGTTATGGGAGGAATCAGCCCCAGCATTTT. It codes for CASYGRNQPQHF. The chain combines TRBV19 with TRBJ1-5; no definite D call. With 8 bases removed from V and 4 bases from J, the gap between germline ends came to 9 bases. Germline CDR1 and CDR2: LNHDA and SQIVND (reference sequence). This CDR3 is built from 12 residues.

This clone was observed a handful of times. The chain carries TRBV5-1 and TRBJ2-5, with TRBD2 matching 10 bases. Unmatched junction bases numbered 5, after V lost 4 bases and J lost 2 bases. Germline lookup yields CDR1 SGHRS and CDR2 YFSETQ. This CDR3 has 15 residues. The CDR3 is CASSNGLAAQETQYF. CDR3 nucleotides: TGCGCCAGCAGCAACGGACTAGCGGCACAAGAGACCCAGTACTTC.

The J gene is TRBJ1-1, the V gene TRBV6-5; D possibly corresponds to TRBD1 (5 bases). CDR3 length: 13 residues. Trimming took off 6 bases at V and 1 base at J, with 9 bases between the two ends. Germline V gene data show CDR1 as MNHEY and CDR2 as SVGAGI. The CDR3 sequence: CASRRGWNTEAFF. Here the CDR3 DNA reads TGTGCCAGCAGGAGGGGTTGGAACACTGAAGCTTTCTTT.

This clone is a singleton in its sample. V gene TRBV2 combines with J gene TRBJ1-4; D not certain. This CDR3 is 15 amino acids long. The V gene's germline CDR1 is SNHLY and CDR2 FYNNEI. Trimming left V 4 bases short and J 0 bases short, with 9 bases between. DNA of the CDR3: TGTGCCAGCAGTGCCCGGACTGCAACTAATGAAAAACTGTTTTTT. This translates into CASSARTATNEKLFF.

The chain is built from TRBV19 and TRBJ1-1; the D is unclear. This CDR3 is built from 13 residues. CDR1 and CDR2 (germline): LNHDA, SQIVND (reference sequence). The V end lost 3 bases, the J end lost 3 bases, and 8 bases lay between the germline ends. CDR3 sequence: CASSIQWDTEAFF. The CDR3 nucleotides are TGTGCCAGTAGTATTCAGTGGGACACTGAAGCTTTCTTT.

This rearrangement joins TRBV27 to TRBJ2-7, with D tentatively TRBD1 (5 bases). Per the germline V gene, CDR1 is MNHEY and CDR2 is SMNVEV (reference sequence). The CDR3 loop spans 14 amino acids. V lost 6 bases to trimming and J lost 3 bases, with 15 bases between them. The CDR3 is CASRSKQGSYEQYF. CDR3 bases: TGTGCCAGCAGGTCCAAGCAGGGAAGCTACGAGCAGTACTTC.

The J gene is TRBJ2-5, the V gene TRBV7-2; TRBD2 agrees at 8 bases. The J segment lost 3 bases and the V segment lost 0 bases, leaving 0 bases of the junction unmatched. The CDR3 extends over 14 amino acids. Germline lookup yields CDR1 SGHTA and CDR2 FQGNSA. The CDR3 DNA follows: TGTGCCAGCAGCTTAGCCGGGGGGGAAGAGACCCAGTACTTC. It translates to CASSLAGGEETQYF.

The DNA of the CDR3 is TGTGCCAGCAGCCAAGGGACTAGCTACGAGCAGTACGTC. The encoded protein is CASSQGTSYEQYV. The chain carries TRBV14 and TRBJ2-7; 7 nucleotides line up with TRBD2. The CDR3 is 13 amino acids. V gave up 1 base and J gave up 3 bases; unmatched junction bases: 0. Germline loops: CDR1 SGHDN, CDR2 FVKESK.

The chain joins TRBV6-5 to TRBJ1-4, with TRBD1 as a possible D gene (6 bases). V lost 0 bases to trimming and J lost 6 bases, with 14 bases between them. Germline values: CDR1 MNHEY, CDR2 SVGAGI. The CDR3 contains 16 residues. CDR3 amino acids: CASSYSTGQGYEKLFF. CDR3 DNA: TGTGCCAGCAGTTACTCCACGGGGCAGGGGTATGAAAAACTGTTTTTT.

V is TRBV6-2 or TRBV6-3 and J is TRBJ2-4; 9 bases agree with TRBD1. Per germline, CDR1 MNHEY and CDR2 SVGEGT. The trim removed 5 bases at V and 5 bases at J, leaving 7 bases unmatched. The CDR3 is 15 residues long. CDR3 residues: CASSLTRTGENIQYF. Written as DNA, the CDR3 is TGTGCCAGCAGTCTTACGAGGACAGGGGAAAACATTCAGTACTTC.

J is TRBJ2-1 and V is TRBV9; possible D gene TRBD2, 5 bases. This CDR3 region has 15 residues. Germline V gene lookup returns CDR1 SGDLS and CDR2 YYNGEE. The ends were cut back, 4 bases at V and 1 base at J, with 12 bases in the middle. The CDR3 nucleotides are TGTGCCAGCAGCCCCGGGGAGCCTTCCTACAATGAGCAGTTCTTC. Protein sequence: CASSPGEPSYNEQFF.

The J gene is TRBJ1-1, the V gene TRBV20-1; maybe TRBD1 (5 bases). CDR1 and CDR2 from the germline V gene are DFQATT and SNEGSKA (reference sequence). Trimming removed 5 bases at V and 7 bases at J, with 11 bases between. This CDR3 contains 11 residues. The CDR3 DNA reads as TGCAGTGCTTCAGGGAAGCATGAAGCTTTCTTT. This codes for CSASGKHEAFF.

This chain links TRBV2 with TRBJ1-4; the match to TRBD1 covers 9 bases. V lost 6 bases and J lost 6; bases outside the gene matches: 5. This CDR3 spans 14 amino acids. The germline V gene has CDR1 SNHLY and CDR2 FYNNEI. The CDR3 bases are TGTGCCAGCAGGGGGACAGGGACCTATGAAAAACTGTTTTTT. Its protein product is CASRGTGTYEKLFF.